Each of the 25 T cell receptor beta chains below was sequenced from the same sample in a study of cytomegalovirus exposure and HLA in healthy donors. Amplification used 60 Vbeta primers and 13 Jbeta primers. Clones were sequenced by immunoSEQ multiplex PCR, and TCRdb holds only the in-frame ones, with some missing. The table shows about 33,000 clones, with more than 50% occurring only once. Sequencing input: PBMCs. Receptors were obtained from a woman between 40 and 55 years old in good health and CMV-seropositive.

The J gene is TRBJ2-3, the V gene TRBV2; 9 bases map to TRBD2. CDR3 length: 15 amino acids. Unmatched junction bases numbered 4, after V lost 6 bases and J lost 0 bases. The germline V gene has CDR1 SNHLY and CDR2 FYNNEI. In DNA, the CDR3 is TGTGCCAGCAGGGTAGCGGGGGCTAGCACAGATACGCAGTATTTT. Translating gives CASRVAGASTDTQYF.

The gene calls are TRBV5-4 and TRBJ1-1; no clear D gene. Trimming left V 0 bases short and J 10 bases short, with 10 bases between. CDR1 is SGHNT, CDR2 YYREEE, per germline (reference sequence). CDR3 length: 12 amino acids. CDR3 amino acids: CASSLDGQRAFF. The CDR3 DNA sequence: TGTGCCAGCAGCTTGGACGGTCAAAGAGCTTTCTTT.

The CDR3 reads CASSPGGGGNTIYF. CDR3 coding DNA: TGTGCCAGCTCTCCAGGGGGCGGTGGAAACACCATATATTTT. The rearrangement joins TRBV18 to TRBJ1-3; 8 bases are shared with TRBD1. Germline trimming cut 6 bases from V and 3 bases from J; bases unmatched to any gene: 4. Germline V gene lookup returns CDR1 KGHSH and CDR2 LQKENI. This CDR3 comprises 14 residues.

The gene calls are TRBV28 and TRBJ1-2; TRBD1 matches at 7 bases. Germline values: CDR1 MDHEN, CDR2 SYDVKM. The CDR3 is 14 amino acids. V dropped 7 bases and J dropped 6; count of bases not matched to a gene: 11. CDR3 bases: TGTGCCAGCACCTCCCCCTCAGGGGGTCATGGCTACACCTTC. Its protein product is CASTSPSGGHGYTF.

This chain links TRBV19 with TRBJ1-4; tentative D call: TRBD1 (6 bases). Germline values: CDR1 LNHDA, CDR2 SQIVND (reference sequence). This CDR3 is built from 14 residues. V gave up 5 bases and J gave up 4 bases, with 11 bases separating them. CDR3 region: CASSLTGNNEKLFF. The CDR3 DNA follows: TGTGCCAGTAGTTTGACAGGAAATAATGAAAAACTGTTTTTT.

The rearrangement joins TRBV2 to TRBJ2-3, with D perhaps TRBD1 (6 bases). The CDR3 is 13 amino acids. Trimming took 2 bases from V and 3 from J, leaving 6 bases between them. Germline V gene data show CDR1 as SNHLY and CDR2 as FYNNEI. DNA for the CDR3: TGTGCCAGCAGTGAACAGGGGACAGATACGCAGTATTTT. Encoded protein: CASSEQGTDTQYF.

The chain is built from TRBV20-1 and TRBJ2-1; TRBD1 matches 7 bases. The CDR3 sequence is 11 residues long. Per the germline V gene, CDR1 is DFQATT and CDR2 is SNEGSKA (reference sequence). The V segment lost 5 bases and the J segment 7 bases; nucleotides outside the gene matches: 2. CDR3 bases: TGCAGTGCTCTGACAGGGAATGAGCAGTTCTTC. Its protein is CSALTGNEQFF.

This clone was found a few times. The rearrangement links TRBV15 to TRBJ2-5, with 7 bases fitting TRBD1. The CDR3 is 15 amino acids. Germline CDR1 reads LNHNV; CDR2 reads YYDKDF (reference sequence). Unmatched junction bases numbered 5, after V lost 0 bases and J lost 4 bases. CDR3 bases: TGTGCCACCAGCAGAGATAACAGGGGCAGAGAGACCCAGTACTTC. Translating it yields CATSRDNRGRETQYF.

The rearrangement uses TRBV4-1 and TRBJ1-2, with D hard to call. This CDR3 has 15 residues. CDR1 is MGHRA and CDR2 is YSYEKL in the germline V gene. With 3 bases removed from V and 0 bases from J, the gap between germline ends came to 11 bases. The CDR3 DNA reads TGCGCCAGCAGCCAGCCGACGCGGGCTAACTATGGCTACACCTTC. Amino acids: CASSQPTRANYGYTF.

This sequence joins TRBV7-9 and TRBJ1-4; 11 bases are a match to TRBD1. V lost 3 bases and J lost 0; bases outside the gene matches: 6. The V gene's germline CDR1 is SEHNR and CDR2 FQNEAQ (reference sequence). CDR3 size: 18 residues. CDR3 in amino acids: CASSLGQGGVATNEKLFF. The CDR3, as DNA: TGTGCCAGCAGCTTGGGACAGGGGGGCGTTGCAACTAATGAAAAACTGTTTTTT.

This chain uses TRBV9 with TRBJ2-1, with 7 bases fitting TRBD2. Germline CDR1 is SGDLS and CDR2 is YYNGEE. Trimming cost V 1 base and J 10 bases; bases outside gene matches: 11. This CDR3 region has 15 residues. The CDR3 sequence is CASSVIETPGGEQFF. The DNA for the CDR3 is TGTGCCAGCAGCGTAATAGAGACCCCCGGGGGGGAGCAGTTCTTC.

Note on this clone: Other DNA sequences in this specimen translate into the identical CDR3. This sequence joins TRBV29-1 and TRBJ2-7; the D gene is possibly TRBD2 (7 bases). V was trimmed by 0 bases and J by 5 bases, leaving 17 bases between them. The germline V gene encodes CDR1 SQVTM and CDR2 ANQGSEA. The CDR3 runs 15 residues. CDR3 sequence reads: CSVEDGSRGGDEQYF. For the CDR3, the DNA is TGCAGCGTTGAAGATGGAAGCAGGGGAGGGGACGAGCAGTACTTC.

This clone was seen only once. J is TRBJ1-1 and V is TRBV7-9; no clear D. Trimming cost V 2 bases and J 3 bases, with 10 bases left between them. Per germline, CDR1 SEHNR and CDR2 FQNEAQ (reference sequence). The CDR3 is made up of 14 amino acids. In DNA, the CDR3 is TGTGCCAGCAGCTTACAACGGTCCGACACTGAAGCTTTCTTT. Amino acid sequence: CASSLQRSDTEAFF.

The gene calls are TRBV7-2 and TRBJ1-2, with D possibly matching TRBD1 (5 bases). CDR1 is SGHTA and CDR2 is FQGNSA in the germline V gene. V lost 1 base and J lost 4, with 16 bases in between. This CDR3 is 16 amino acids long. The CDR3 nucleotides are TGTGCCAGCAGCTTAGGGGGGAGGAGACAGTTCTATGGCTACACCTTC. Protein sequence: CASSLGGRRQFYGYTF.

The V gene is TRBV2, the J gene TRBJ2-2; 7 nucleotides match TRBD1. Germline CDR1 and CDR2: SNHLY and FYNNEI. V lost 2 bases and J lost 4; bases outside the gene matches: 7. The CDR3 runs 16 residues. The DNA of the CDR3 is TGTGCCAGCAGTGAATTTGCGACAGGGACCACCGGGGAGCTGTTTTTT. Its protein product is CASSEFATGTTGELFF. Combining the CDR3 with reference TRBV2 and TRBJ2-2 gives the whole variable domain EPEVTQTPSHQVTQMGQEVILRCVPISNHLYFYWYRQILGQKVEFLVSFYNNEISEKSEIFDDQFSVERPDGSNFTLKIRSTKLEDSAMYFCASSEFATGTTGELFFGEGSRLTVL.

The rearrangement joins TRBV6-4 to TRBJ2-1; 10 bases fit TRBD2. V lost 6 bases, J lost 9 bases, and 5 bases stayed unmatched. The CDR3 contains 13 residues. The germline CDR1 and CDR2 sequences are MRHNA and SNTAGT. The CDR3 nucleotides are TGTGCCAGCAGAGCGGGGGGGCTGGGTGAGCAGTTCTTC. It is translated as CASRAGGLGEQFF.

The CDR3 region is CASSRTGTGYSYNSPLHF. CDR3 DNA: TGTGCCAGCAGTAGAACCGGGACAGGTTACTCCTATAATTCACCCCTCCACTTT. This chain uses TRBV28 with TRBJ1-6; 8 bases are shared with TRBD1. V lost 5 bases to trimming and J lost 0 bases; unmatched junction nucleotides: 9. The germline V gene encodes CDR1 MDHEN and CDR2 SYDVKM. The CDR3 sequence is 18 residues long.

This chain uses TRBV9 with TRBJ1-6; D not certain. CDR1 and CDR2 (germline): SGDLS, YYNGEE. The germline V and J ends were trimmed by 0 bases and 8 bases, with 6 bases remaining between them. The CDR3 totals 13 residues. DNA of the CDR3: TGTGCCAGCAGCGTAGGAGGCTATTCACCCCTCCACTTT. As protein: CASSVGGYSPLHF.

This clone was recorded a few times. The CDR3: CASTQALGGTNQPQHF. CDR3 nucleotide sequence: TGTGCCAGTACCCAAGCCCTGGGGGGGACCAATCAGCCCCAGCATTTT. The chain is built from TRBV19 and TRBJ1-5; D might be TRBD1 (5 bases). The V and J ends lost 7 bases and 3 bases respectively, with 19 bases between them. The germline gives CDR1 LNHDA, CDR2 SQIVND (reference sequence). The CDR3 extends over 16 amino acids. The full variable domain, its missing parts supplied by reference TRBV19 and TRBJ1-5, is DGGITQSPKYLFRKEGQNVTLSCEQNLNHDAMYWYRQDPGQGLRLIYYSQIVNDFQKGDIAEGYSVSREKKESFPLTVTSAQKNPTAFYLCASTQALGGTNQPQHFGDGTRLSIL.

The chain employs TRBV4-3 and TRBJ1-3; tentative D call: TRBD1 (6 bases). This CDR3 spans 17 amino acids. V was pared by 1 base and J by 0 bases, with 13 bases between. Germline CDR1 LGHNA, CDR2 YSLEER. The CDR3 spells CASSQGKWTASGNTIYF. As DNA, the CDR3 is TGCGCCAGCAGCCAAGGCAAGTGGACAGCCTCTGGAAACACCATATATTTT.

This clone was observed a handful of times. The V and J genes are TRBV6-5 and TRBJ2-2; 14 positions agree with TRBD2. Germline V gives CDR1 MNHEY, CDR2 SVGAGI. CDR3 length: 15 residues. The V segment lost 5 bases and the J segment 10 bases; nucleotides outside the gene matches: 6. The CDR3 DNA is TGTGCCAGCAGTACGGGACTAGCGGGGGTCTTGGAGCTGTTTTTT. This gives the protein CASSTGLAGVLELFF.

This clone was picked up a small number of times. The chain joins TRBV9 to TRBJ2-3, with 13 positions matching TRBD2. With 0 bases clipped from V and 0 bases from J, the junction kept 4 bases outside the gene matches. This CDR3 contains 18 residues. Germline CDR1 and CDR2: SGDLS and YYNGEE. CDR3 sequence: CASSVELAGGGSTDTQYF. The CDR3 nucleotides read TGTGCCAGCAGCGTAGAACTAGCGGGGGGGGGAAGCACAGATACGCAGTATTTT.

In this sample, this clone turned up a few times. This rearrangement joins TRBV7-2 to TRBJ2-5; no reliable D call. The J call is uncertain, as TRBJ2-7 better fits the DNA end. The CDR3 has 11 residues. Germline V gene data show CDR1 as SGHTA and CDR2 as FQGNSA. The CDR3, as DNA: TGTGCCAGCAGCTTTCACTCCGAGCAGTACTTC. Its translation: CASSFHSEQYF.

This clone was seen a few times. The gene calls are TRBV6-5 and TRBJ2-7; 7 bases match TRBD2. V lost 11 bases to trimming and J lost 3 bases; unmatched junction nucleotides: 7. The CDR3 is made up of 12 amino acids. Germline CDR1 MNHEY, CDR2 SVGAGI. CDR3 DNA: TGTGCCGTGTCCCCGGGGGGCTACGAGCAGTACTTC. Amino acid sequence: CAVSPGGYEQYF.

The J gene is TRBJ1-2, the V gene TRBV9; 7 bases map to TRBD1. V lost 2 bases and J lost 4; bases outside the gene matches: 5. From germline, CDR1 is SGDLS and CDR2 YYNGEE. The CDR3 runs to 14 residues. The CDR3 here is CASSVSGGAYGYTF. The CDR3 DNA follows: TGTGCCAGCAGCGTGTCAGGGGGTGCCTATGGCTACACCTTC.